Sequencing of this T cell receptor (beta chain) was carried out in a study of blood T cell repertoires in COVID-19. The data were produced by immunoSEQ multiplex PCR, yet TCRdb's version contains in-frame clones alone and is incomplete. The sample records over 25,000 clones, roughly 90% being singletons. The length of the CDR3 is 13 residues. Germline-derived CDR1 and CDR2 are MNHEY and SMNVEV (reference sequence). The V gene lost 2 bases and the J gene lost 3 bases, with 8 bases spanning the gap. The chain employs TRBV27 and TRBJ2-7, with D possibly matching TRBD1 (6 bases). The TCR sequence derives from a human donor with active COVID-19. The donor label of this sample is uncertain. Input material: peripheral blood. The CDR3 DNA reads TGTGCCAGCAGTTTAAAACAGGGCTACGAGCAGTACTTC. It translates to CASSLKQGYEQYF.